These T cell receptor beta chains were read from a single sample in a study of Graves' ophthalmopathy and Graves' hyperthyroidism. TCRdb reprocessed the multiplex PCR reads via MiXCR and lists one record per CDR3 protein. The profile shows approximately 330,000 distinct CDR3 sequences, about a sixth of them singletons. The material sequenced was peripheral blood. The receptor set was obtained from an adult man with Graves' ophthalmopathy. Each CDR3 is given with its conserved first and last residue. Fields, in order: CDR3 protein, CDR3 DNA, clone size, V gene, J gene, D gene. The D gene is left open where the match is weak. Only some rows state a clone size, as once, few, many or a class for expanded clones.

CDR3aa: CASSLDVGTWDIQYF
CDR3nt: TGTGCCAGCAGCTTAGATGTTGGGACGTGGGACATTCAGTACTTC
abundance: many
v_gene: TRBV7-2
j_gene: TRBJ2-4
d_gene: .

CDR3aa: CASSSTGLPYTLHF
CDR3nt: TGTGCCAGCAGCTCCACAGGGCTCCCTTATACCCTCCACTTT
abundance: many
v_gene: TRBV7-8
j_gene: TRBJ1-6
d_gene: .

CDR3aa: CAHGRGQGAAGELFF
CDR3nt: TGTGCCCATGGACGGGGTCAGGGCGCTGCCGGGGAGCTGTTTTTT
abundance: many
v_gene: TRBV30
j_gene: TRBJ2-2
d_gene: .

CDR3aa: CASSLEPFEQYF
CDR3nt: TGTGCCAGCAGCTTAGAGCCCTTCGAGCAGTACTTC
abundance: many
v_gene: TRBV11-2
j_gene: TRBJ2-7
d_gene: .

CDR3aa: CASSAERGPSAQPQHF
CDR3nt: TGTGCCAGCAGCGCCGAAAGGGGGCCAAGCGCTCAGCCCCAGCATTTT
abundance: many
v_gene: TRBV7-8
j_gene: TRBJ1-5
d_gene: TRBD1

CDR3aa: CASTRTGSYEQYF
CDR3nt: TGTGCCAGCACCAGGACAGGCTCCTACGAGCAGTACTTC
abundance: many
v_gene: TRBV6-2/TRBV6-3
j_gene: TRBJ2-7
d_gene: TRBD1

CDR3aa: CASSRRIAVRGWDTQYF
CDR3nt: TGTGCCAGCAGCCGAAGAATAGCGGTCCGGGGGTGGGATACGCAGTATTTT
abundance: many
v_gene: TRBV28
j_gene: TRBJ2-3
d_gene: .

CDR3aa: CASSLWGVGTEAFF
CDR3nt: TGCGCCAGCAGCTTGTGGGGGGTGGGCACTGAAGCTTTCTTT
abundance: many
v_gene: TRBV5-1
j_gene: TRBJ1-1
d_gene: .

CDR3aa: CASSLQGLGQPQHF
CDR3nt: TGTGCCAGCAGTCTACAGGGGTTAGGACAGCCCCAGCATTTT
abundance: many
v_gene: TRBV12-3/TRBV12-4
j_gene: TRBJ1-5
d_gene: TRBD1

CDR3aa: CASRQGPVQPQHF
CDR3nt: TGTGCCAGCAGACAGGGGCCGGTTCAGCCCCAGCATTTT
abundance: many
v_gene: TRBV27
j_gene: TRBJ1-5
d_gene: TRBD1

CDR3aa: CASSVLAGEGEQYF
CDR3nt: TGTGCCAGCAGTGTTCTAGCGGGAGAGGGCGAGCAGTACTTC
abundance: many
v_gene: TRBV9
j_gene: TRBJ2-7
d_gene: TRBD2

CDR3aa: CASSSIRARFDGYTF
CDR3nt: TGTGCCAGCAGTTCGATCCGGGCCCGATTTGATGGCTACACCTTC
abundance: many
v_gene: TRBV6-5
j_gene: TRBJ1-2
d_gene: .

CDR3aa: CASSSSPGIGANVLTF
CDR3nt: TGTGCCAGCAGCTCATCCCCAGGGATCGGGGCCAACGTCCTGACTTTC
abundance: many
v_gene: TRBV11-2
j_gene: TRBJ2-6
d_gene: .

CDR3aa: CASRPGSMFQGSNTNYGYTF
CDR3nt: TGTGCCAGCAGGCCGGGGTCCATGTTCCAGGGGAGCAACACGAACTATGGCTACACCTTC
abundance: .
v_gene: TRBV6-2/TRBV6-3
j_gene: TRBJ1-2
d_gene: .

CDR3aa: CASSLGSGRREAFF
CDR3nt: TGTGCCAGCAGTTTAGGGAGCGGCCGACGGGAAGCTTTCTTT
abundance: many
v_gene: TRBV12-3/TRBV12-4
j_gene: TRBJ1-1
d_gene: .

CDR3aa: CASSPSQAGSYEQYF
CDR3nt: TGTGCCAGCAGTCCCTCGCAGGCGGGCTCCTACGAGCAGTACTTC
abundance: .
v_gene: TRBV28
j_gene: TRBJ2-7
d_gene: .

CDR3aa: CASSVGQGAIYEQYF
CDR3nt: TGTGCCAGCAGCGTAGGACAGGGGGCTATATACGAGCAGTACTTC
abundance: many
v_gene: TRBV9
j_gene: TRBJ2-7
d_gene: TRBD1

CDR3aa: CASSYSKKRVVPMNTEAFF
CDR3nt: TGTGCCAGCAGTTACTCGAAGAAAAGGGTTGTCCCCATGAACACTGAAGCTTTCTTT
abundance: .
v_gene: TRBV6-2/TRBV6-3
j_gene: TRBJ1-1
d_gene: .

CDR3aa: CASTPGDVFTKNTGELFF
CDR3nt: TGTGCCAGCACCCCCGGAGACGTATTTACAAAGAACACCGGGGAGCTGTTTTTT
abundance: .
v_gene: TRBV12-3/TRBV12-4
j_gene: TRBJ2-2
d_gene: .

CDR3aa: CASTAVQGPYEQFF
CDR3nt: TGTGCCAGCACCGCGGTACAGGGCCCCTACGAGCAGTTCTTC
abundance: .
v_gene: TRBV2
j_gene: TRBJ2-1
d_gene: .

CDR3aa: CASSSADGGTQYF
CDR3nt: TGTGCCAGCAGTTCCGCCGATGGGGGGACCCAGTACTTC
abundance: once
v_gene: TRBV12-3/TRBV12-4
j_gene: TRBJ2-5
d_gene: .

CDR3aa: CASSTVGGEGPETQYF
CDR3nt: TGTGCCAGCAGCACCGTGGGGGGAGAAGGCCCAGAGACCCAGTACTTC
abundance: many
v_gene: TRBV7-2
j_gene: TRBJ2-5
d_gene: .

CDR3aa: CASGHNRDRGYEQYF
CDR3nt: TGCGCCAGCGGCCACAACCGGGACAGGGGCTACGAGCAGTACTTC
abundance: few
v_gene: TRBV4-1
j_gene: TRBJ2-7
d_gene: TRBD1

CDR3aa: CASSAYSVGTYGYTF
CDR3nt: TGTGCCAGCAGCGCTTACTCAGTGGGAACCTATGGCTACACCTTC
abundance: many
v_gene: TRBV7-3
j_gene: TRBJ1-2
d_gene: .

CDR3aa: CASRATSGSYEQYF
CDR3nt: TGTGCCAGCAGAGCGACTAGCGGGTCCTACGAGCAGTACTTC
abundance: once
v_gene: TRBV12-3/TRBV12-4
j_gene: TRBJ2-7
d_gene: TRBD2

CDR3aa: CASSIKTGEETQYF
CDR3nt: TGTGCCAGCAGCATAAAAACAGGGGAGGAGACCCAGTACTTC
abundance: many
v_gene: TRBV5-4
j_gene: TRBJ2-5
d_gene: TRBD1

CDR3aa: CASSQEYQETQYF
CDR3nt: TGTGCCAGCAGCCAAGAGTACCAAGAGACCCAGTACTTC
abundance: many
v_gene: TRBV11-2
j_gene: TRBJ2-5
d_gene: .

CDR3aa: CATKVTDGNYGYTF
CDR3nt: TGTGCCACCAAAGTGACGGACGGTAACTATGGCTACACCTTC
abundance: many
v_gene: TRBV10-3
j_gene: TRBJ1-2
d_gene: .

CDR3aa: CAISESKPDNQPQHF
CDR3nt: TGTGCCATCAGTGAGTCGAAGCCAGACAATCAGCCCCAGCATTTT
abundance: many
v_gene: TRBV10-3
j_gene: TRBJ1-5
d_gene: .

CDR3aa: CASRVTDNQPQHF
CDR3nt: TGCGCCAGCAGAGTGACGGACAATCAGCCCCAGCATTTT
abundance: .
v_gene: TRBV5-1
j_gene: TRBJ1-5
d_gene: .

CDR3aa: CASRPGGVRNQPQHF
CDR3nt: TGTGCCAGCAGGCCCGGCGGGGTCAGGAATCAGCCCCAGCATTTT
abundance: many
v_gene: TRBV6-2/TRBV6-3
j_gene: TRBJ1-5
d_gene: .

CDR3aa: CAIKSGTSGSGETQYF
CDR3nt: TGTGCCATCAAAAGCGGGACTAGCGGGAGCGGTGAGACCCAGTACTTC
abundance: many
v_gene: TRBV10-3
j_gene: TRBJ2-5
d_gene: TRBD2

CDR3aa: CASSDLDGAYEQYF
CDR3nt: TGTGCCAGCAGTGACCTCGACGGGGCCTACGAGCAGTACTTC
abundance: once
v_gene: TRBV6-1
j_gene: TRBJ2-7
d_gene: .

CDR3aa: CASSLGRDRGYTF
CDR3nt: TGTGCCAGCAGCCTGGGGAGGGATCGTGGCTACACCTTC
abundance: many
v_gene: TRBV12-3/TRBV12-4
j_gene: TRBJ1-2
d_gene: .